The source of this T cell receptor beta chain is a study of T-cell reconstitution after alpha-beta-depleted transplantation in children. The study's findings and limits: Reportedly, alpha-beta T cells present about two months post-transplant originated from several hundred expanded clones of graft origin.

The library targeted TCRbeta and was prepared with unique molecular identifiers. TCRdb reanalysed the PCR reads using MiXCR and keeps one entry per CDR3 protein. Found here are 95,000 to 120,000 distinct CDR3 sequences, approximately 6.9% of them singletons; the top ten hold roughly 25%. Germline V CDR1 and CDR2: DFQATT, SNEGSKA (reference sequence). V lost 0 bases and J lost 1; bases outside the gene matches: 4. This CDR3 region has 16 residues. Turning to this clonotype: Antigen specificity is unknown.

The rearrangement uses TRBV20-1 and TRBJ2-7; 12 bases are shared with TRBD2. The sequenced sample was PBMCs, mostly from graft donor cells, obtained 360 days after TCRalphabeta/CD19-depleted stem cell transplant. The TCR was taken from a male patient aged 2-9 years who had a stem cell transplant for acute lymphoblastic leukemia, so the T cells may come from the graft donor. The DNA of the CDR3 is TGCAGTGCTAGAGATGGGCTAGCGGGAGGGTCCTACGAGCAGTACTTC. Translating gives CSARDGLAGGSYEQYF.